The 20 T cell receptor beta chains below come from one sample, sequenced in a study of cytomegalovirus exposure and HLA in healthy donors. Primers: 60 Vbeta forward and 13 Jbeta reverse. Produced via immunoSEQ multiplex PCR; TCRdb's table is partial and in-frame only. The sample lists 200,000 to 300,000 clones, roughly 82% seen once, with approximately 5.3% in the top ten. The sequenced sample was PBMCs. Source of these receptors: a woman aged 40-49 years in good health and CMV-seropositive.

J is TRBJ2-1 and V is TRBV14; the D gene is possibly TRBD1 (5 bases). The length of the CDR3 is 14 residues. From germline, CDR1 is SGHDN and CDR2 FVKESK. V was cut by 2 bases and J by 5 bases, with 10 bases left in between. The CDR3 loop reads CASSQLTGDNEQFF. In DNA, the CDR3 is TGTGCCAGCAGCCAACTCACAGGAGACAATGAGCAGTTCTTC.

Points on this clone: At one end, the junction sequence differs from germline, possibly due to a read error. The sample holds other DNA sequences that translate to the same CDR3. The chain links TRBV30 to TRBJ2-1; TRBD2 might be the D (5 bases). This CDR3 has 14 residues. Per germline, CDR1 GTSNPN and CDR2 SVGIG (reference sequence). CDR3 loop: CAWSVRMWGAEQFF. The CDR3, as DNA: TGCGCCTGGAGTGTACGGATGTGGGGAGCTGAGCAGTTCTTC.

The chain recombines TRBV11-3 with TRBJ2-1, with D perhaps matching TRBD2 (6 bases). The CDR3 is 15 amino acids. Trimming shortened V by 6 bases and J by 6 bases, and 18 bases separated the two germline ends. Germline V gene sequence: CDR1 SGHNT, CDR2 YENEEA. The CDR3 DNA reads TGTGCCAGCAGTGTGGAGGGAGGAGGGGTCAATGAGCAGTTCTTC. Amino acids: CASSVEGGGVNEQFF.

The table lists this clone with a few counts. The chain combines TRBV1 with TRBJ2-1; the D call TRBD1 from the table was never checked on the DNA. TRBV1 is a pseudogene segment. This CDR3 has 15 amino acids. CDR3 residues: CTSSQDSDSRNEQFF. The DNA for the CDR3 is TGCACCAGCAGCCAAGATTCGGACAGCAGAAATGAGCAGTTCTTC.

The chain recombines TRBV7-3 with TRBJ2-7; 9 bases are a match to TRBD1. The J segment lost 3 bases and the V segment lost 2 bases, leaving 5 bases of the junction unmatched. Germline V gives CDR1 SGHTA, CDR2 FQGTGA. This CDR3 is built from 15 residues. CDR3 DNA: TGTGCCAGCAGCTTAGGGGGACAGGGCGTCTACGAGCAGTACTTC. Translated, it gives CASSLGGQGVYEQYF.

This clone was detected only a few times. The chain has TRBV28 and TRBJ2-5, with TRBD1 identical over 11 bases. The DNA matches TRBJ2-7 better at its end, which makes the J call doubtful. The germline V gene encodes CDR1 MDHEN and CDR2 SYDVKM. The CDR3 has 15 residues. For the CDR3, the DNA is TGTGCCAGCAGTTTTACGGGACAGGGGGTCCACGAGCAGTACTTC. Amino acids: CASSFTGQGVHEQYF.

This chain connects TRBV9 to TRBJ2-7; TRBD2 might be the D (5 bases). The germline V and J ends were trimmed by 4 bases and 5 bases, with 22 bases remaining between them. The germline V gene encodes CDR1 SGDLS and CDR2 YYNGEE. The CDR3 length is 16 residues. CDR3 loop: CASSPTPGEGLDEQYF. CDR3 in DNA: TGTGCCAGCAGCCCGACCCCGGGTGAGGGTCTGGACGAGCAGTACTTC.

The gene calls are TRBV7-9 and TRBJ2-5; possibly TRBD2 for D (5 bases). Trimming took off 1 base at V and 4 bases at J, with 16 bases between the two ends. Germline-derived CDR1 and CDR2 are SEHNR and FQNEAQ (reference sequence). The length of the CDR3 is 16 residues. CDR3 DNA sequence: TGTGCCAGCAGCTTAGGTGTCGGGCGGACTTTAGAGACCCAGTACTTC. Translating gives CASSLGVGRTLETQYF.

The J gene is TRBJ2-1, the V gene TRBV6-5; 11 positions agree with TRBD2. V was clipped by 2 bases and J by 4 bases; unmatched bases: 1. This CDR3 is built from 15 residues. Germline values: CDR1 MNHEY, CDR2 SVGAGI. CDR3 sequence: CASSYRLAGYNEQFF. The CDR3 DNA reads TGTGCCAGCAGTTACCGACTAGCGGGATACAATGAGCAGTTCTTC.

This chain links TRBV6-1 with TRBJ2-1; TRBD1 matches at 8 bases. V lost 8 bases, J lost 1 base, and 7 bases stayed unmatched. This CDR3 spans 15 amino acids. Germline CDR1 and CDR2: MNHNS and SASEGT. CDR3 loop: CASLRDRLSYNEQFF. CDR3 nucleotides: TGTGCCAGCTTGCGGGACAGGCTTTCCTACAATGAGCAGTTCTTC.

The chain couples TRBV11-2 to TRBJ2-7, with TRBD1 matching over 9 bases. The CDR3 loop spans 13 amino acids. Germline CDR1 SGHAT, CDR2 FQNNGV. The V gene end was trimmed by 5 bases and the J gene end by 3 bases; junction bases not matched to a gene: 2. Here the CDR3 reads CASSADRGYEQYF. The DNA for the CDR3 is TGTGCCAGCAGCGCGGACAGGGGCTACGAGCAGTACTTC.

This sequence joins TRBV7-2 and TRBJ2-1; D ambiguous. The CDR3 loop spans 15 amino acids. Germline V gene lookup returns CDR1 SGHTA and CDR2 FQGNSA. The V end lost 2 bases, the J end lost 0 bases, and 8 bases lay between the germline ends. The CDR3, as DNA: TGTGCCAGCAGCTTAAGCTGGAGCTCCTACAATGAGCAGTTCTTC. It yields the protein CASSLSWSSYNEQFF.

The rearrangement joins TRBV2 to TRBJ1-2, with TRBD1 matching 10 bases. CDR1 is SNHLY, CDR2 FYNNEI, per germline. V dropped 2 bases and J dropped 7; count of bases not matched to a gene: 16. This CDR3 spans 18 amino acids. This CDR3 is CASSENGAAGGTGVGYTF. CDR3 nucleotide sequence: TGTGCCAGCAGTGAAAATGGGGCGGCCGGGGGGACAGGGGTTGGCTACACCTTC.

This clone has only one observation. One end of the junction does not line up with germline, which may come from a read error. The chain couples TRBV7-9 to TRBJ1-1, with a possible D match to TRBD1 (6 bases). The germline CDR1 and CDR2 sequences are SEHNR and FQNEAQ (reference sequence). CDR3 length: 12 amino acids. CDR3 nucleotides: TGTTCCAGCCACAGGGCGAACACTGAAGCTTTCTTT. The encoded protein is CSSHRANTEAFF.

The rearrangement joins TRBV4-3 to TRBJ2-2; TRBD1 is a possible D gene (5 bases). The CDR3 sequence is 18 residues long. CDR1 and CDR2 (germline): LGHNA, YSLEER. V dropped 0 bases and J dropped 1 base, with 15 bases sitting between them. CDR3 sequence: CASSQDVRRGQNTGELFF. For the CDR3, the DNA is TGCGCCAGCAGCCAAGATGTCCGTAGGGGCCAGAACACCGGGGAGCTGTTTTTT.

This clone has just one count. This chain links TRBV7-2 with TRBJ2-2; a possible D gene is TRBD2 (6 bases). The CDR3 has 15 residues. The V end was cut by 2 bases, the J end by 6 bases, with 13 bases between. Germline V gene sequence: CDR1 SGHTA, CDR2 FQGNSA. For the CDR3, the DNA is TGTGCCAGCAGCTTATTCCCCAGGGAGGCCGGGGAGCTGTTTTTT. It codes for CASSLFPREAGELFF.

The gene calls are TRBV11-2 and TRBJ2-7; 7 positions match TRBD1. With 1 base clipped from V and 4 bases from J, the junction kept 1 base outside the gene matches. Germline V gene data show CDR1 as SGHAT and CDR2 as FQNNGV. The CDR3 has 13 amino acids. The CDR3: CASSLGGQYEQYF. For the CDR3, the DNA is TGTGCCAGCAGCTTAGGGGGACAGTACGAGCAGTACTTC.

The chain links TRBV19 to TRBJ1-4; D may be TRBD1 (6 bases). The CDR3 has 13 residues. Germline V gene sequence: CDR1 LNHDA, CDR2 SQIVND (reference sequence). V was cut by 2 bases and J by 9 bases, with 10 bases left in between. Here the CDR3 reads CASSIPTGKKLFF. The CDR3 region has the DNA TGTGCCAGTAGTATACCCACAGGGAAAAAACTGTTTTTT.

This clone was seen just once. V is TRBV19 and J is TRBJ2-1, with 12 bases matching TRBD2. CDR1 LNHDA and CDR2 SQIVND come from the germline V gene (reference sequence). Trimming took 10 bases from V and 7 from J; bases not matched to a gene: 5. The CDR3 totals 13 residues. The CDR3 DNA follows: TGTGCCACCCGCGGACTAGCGGGGAATGAGCAGTTCTTC. Its protein product is CATRGLAGNEQFF.

This clone was detected once. This sequence joins TRBV7-8 and TRBJ2-4; D might be TRBD2 (7 bases). The CDR3 is 17 amino acids. The ends were cut back, 6 bases at V and 1 base at J, with 19 bases in the middle. Germline values: CDR1 SGHVS, CDR2 FQNEAQ. DNA of the CDR3: TGTGCCAGCAGTCAGCCCCGGGGGGCGAAGGCCAAAAACATTCAGTACTTC. This translates into CASSQPRGAKAKNIQYF.